These T cell receptor beta chains were read from a single sample in a study of T cell changes during pregnancy in multiple sclerosis. Sequencing used immunoSEQ multiplex PCR; TCRdb keeps in-frame clones, though not all of them. The sample gives 19,000 or so clones, 80% to 90% of which show up once; about 5% is in the top ten. The sample here was CD8+ T cells from peripheral blood mononuclear cells, taken after pregnancy. The receptors were sampled from a female donor in good health, enrolled as a control in a pregnancy study. Both conserved end residues are part of each CDR3.

J gene | V gene | CDR3 protein
TRBJ1-1 | TRBV4-1 | CASSPQGTEAFF
TRBJ1-2 | TRBV5-6 | CASSFRDTTNYGYTF
TRBJ1-1 | TRBV9 | CASSPEPGYTEAFF
TRBJ2-3 | TRBV10-3 | CAITGGPVDTQYF
TRBJ2-7 | TRBV7-9 | CASSSGTSGVYEQYF
TRBJ1-2 | TRBV6-5 | CASSYSSVSNYGYTF
TRBJ2-3 | TRBV6-1 | CASSESTGGTDTQYF
TRBJ1-1 | TRBV4-3 | CASSQDVAQHGLNTEAFF
TRBJ1-1 | TRBV7-9 | CASTLGGAEAFF
TRBJ2-7 | TRBV29-1 | CSVRDSISYEQYF
TRBJ2-3 | TRBV6-1 | CAISEWSLQAGWDTQYF
TRBJ2-7 | TRBV4-1 | CASSQDTGWEQYF
TRBJ1-5 | TRBV19 | CASSIGQGGNQPQHF
TRBJ2-2 | TRBV10-3 | CAITSMNTGELFF
TRBJ1-1 | TRBV4-3 | CASSQGGGYTEAFF
TRBJ2-2 | TRBV11-2 | CASSLAGLRTGELFF
TRBJ1-3 | TRBV5-4 | CASSVRGGNTIYF
TRBJ2-1 | TRBV6-5 | CASKAGGYNEQFF
TRBJ1-3 | TRBV21-1 | CASSQPSSSGNTIYF
TRBJ2-7 | TRBV6-1 | CASSTGEFYEQYF
TRBJ2-1 | TRBV15 | CATSRGGGRDEQFF
TRBJ2-7 | TRBV11-1 | CASSLAGRVVYEQYF
TRBJ1-1 | TRBV7-9 | CASSLAMLRTGNTEAFF
TRBJ2-7 | TRBV9 | CASSEVDGGNYEQYF
TRBJ2-7 | TRBV7-6 | CASSPGLAVEQYF
TRBJ2-1 | TRBV7-9 | CASSLASESLGPFF
TRBJ1-2 | TRBV2 | CATVSGGYTF
TRBJ2-7 | TRBV30 | CAWSHLKSSYEQYF
TRBJ2-1 | TRBV4-2 | CASSQNRQDYNEQFF
TRBJ2-7 | TRBV19 | CASPQDRGLLEQYF
TRBJ2-3 | TRBV11-2 | CAGTGGGSTDTQYF
TRBJ1-1 | TRBV6-1 | CASIISGAAFF
TRBJ1-1 | TRBV19 | CASSPSDRRINTEAFF
TRBJ1-3 | TRBV7-9 | CASSHDRQTGNTIYF
TRBJ1-3 | TRBV9 | CATSQDSGNTIYF
TRBJ2-7 | TRBV27 | CASSAGTDEQYF
TRBJ2-3 | TRBV4-1 | CASSQVAVLGDTQYF
TRBJ2-3 | TRBV11-3 | CASSHSPGSGGTDTQYF
TRBJ2-5 | TRBV4-3 | CASSQGRGTGTLQETQYF
TRBJ1-2 | TRBV30 | CAWTQTGPNYGYTF
TRBJ2-1 | TRBV9 | CASSVLGTGDEQFF
TRBJ1-2 | TRBV5-1 | CASSLSVAEGAYGYTF
TRBJ1-6 | TRBV15 | CATSAGTGGSLNSPLHF
TRBJ2-3 | TRBV7-2 | CASSLAGLAGGVADTQYF
TRBJ2-7 | TRBV6-6 | CASTSRDSYEQYF
TRBJ1-2 | TRBV7-2 | CASSSSDRERYGYTF
TRBJ2-2 | TRBV5-6 | CASSLVRGNTGELFF
TRBJ2-1 | TRBV5-6 | CASSLDRAQFF
TRBJ1-1 | TRBV7-9 | CASTRDMNTEAFF
TRBJ2-2 | TRBV4-3 | CASSQGQANTGELFF
TRBJ1-5 | TRBV6-5 | CASSYSQGNIQPQHF
TRBJ2-7 | TRBV30 | CAWSWDSSYEQYF
TRBJ2-1 | TRBV4-1 | CASSLRQGASYNEQFF